These 26 T cell receptor beta chains share one sample of origin, sequenced in a study of Ad26.COV2.S vaccination and SARS-CoV-2 variants. Data came from immunoSEQ multiplex PCR; TCRdb stores just in-frame clones and leaves some out. The table lists 87,000 or so clones, 82% of them singletons. The sequencing used peripheral blood, collected after recovery from COVID-19. Receptors originate from a human donor who had recovered from COVID-19.

This chain links TRBV28 with TRBJ2-7, with D unclear. From germline, CDR1 is MDHEN and CDR2 SYDVKM. The V end was cut by 3 bases, the J end by 2 bases, with 8 bases between. The CDR3 runs 13 residues. The DNA of the CDR3 is TGTGCCAGCAGTTTCACTGACGCCTACGAGCAGTACTTC. Translating it yields CASSFTDAYEQYF.

The chain is built from TRBV11-2 and TRBJ1-1; 9 nucleotides match TRBD1. With V trimmed by 3 bases and J by 4 bases, 3 bases remained unmatched. Germline V gives CDR1 SGHAT, CDR2 FQNNGV. This CDR3 has 14 amino acids. CDR3 in amino acids: CASSLGQGRTEAFF. CDR3 DNA: TGTGCCAGCAGCTTGGGACAGGGTCGCACTGAAGCTTTCTTT.

The chain couples TRBV19 to TRBJ2-5, with D perhaps matching TRBD2 (5 bases). Germline lookup yields CDR1 LNHDA and CDR2 SQIVND (reference sequence). The CDR3 contains 15 residues. V lost 4 bases and J 2 bases, leaving 14 bases between the germline ends. CDR3 nucleotide sequence: TGTGCCAGTAGTAACCGGCGGGCCTCACAAGAGACCCAGTACTTC. Translation: CASSNRRASQETQYF.

The chain links TRBV18 to TRBJ1-4, with D possibly TRBD1 on 6 matching bases. Trimming left V 3 bases short and J 7 bases short, with 18 bases between. CDR1 KGHSH and CDR2 LQKENI come from the germline V gene. The CDR3 spans 16 residues. The DNA of the CDR3 is TGTGCCAGCTCACCGGACCGGGGGGCGTCCGGTGAAAAACTGTTTTTT. Translated, it gives CASSPDRGASGEKLFF.

The rearrangement links TRBV13 to TRBJ2-5; 8 bases align to TRBD1. This CDR3 is built from 16 residues. V was pared by 5 bases and J by 3 bases, with 11 bases of the junction left unmatched. The germline V gene has CDR1 PRHDT and CDR2 FYEKMQ (reference sequence). CDR3 amino acids: CASSDRQGTLKETQYF. In nucleotides, the CDR3 is TGTGCCAGCAGCGACCGACAGGGGACCCTTAAAGAGACCCAGTACTTC.

V is TRBV6-5 and J is TRBJ2-1; 12 nucleotides match TRBD2. V shed 0 bases and J 6 bases; nucleotides not matched to a gene: 3. Germline assignment: CDR1 MNHEY and CDR2 SVGAGI. The CDR3 is made up of 16 amino acids. The CDR3 DNA is TGTGCCAGCAGTTACTCAGCTAGCGGGAGGGTCAATGAGCAGTTCTTC. Its protein is CASSYSASGRVNEQFF.

The rearrangement uses TRBV5-1 and TRBJ2-4; tentatively, D is TRBD2 (7 bases). This CDR3 has 13 amino acids. Looked up from germline, CDR1 is SGHRS and CDR2 is YFSETQ. V shed 4 bases and J shed 8 bases, with 13 bases lying between them. The CDR3 region is CASSEQGGDIQYF. The CDR3 nucleotides read TGCGCCAGCAGCGAACAAGGGGGGGACATTCAGTACTTC. Full variable domain (remainder filled in from reference TRBV5-1 and TRBJ2-4): KAGVTQTPRYLIKTRGQQVTLSCSPISGHRSVSWYQQTPGQGLQFLFEYFSETQRNKGNFPGRFSGRQFSNSRSEMNVSTLELGDSALYLCASSEQGGDIQYFGAGTRLSVL.

The rearrangement links TRBV4-3 to TRBJ2-7; no reliable D call. In germline, CDR1 is LGHNA, CDR2 YSLEER. Trimming took off 0 bases at V and 1 base at J, with 10 bases between the two ends. This CDR3 region has 15 residues. The CDR3 nucleotides are TGCGCCAGCAGCCAAGACCGGGCGGTGTCCTACGAGCAGTACTTC. Translation: CASSQDRAVSYEQYF.

The V call is TRBV11-2, the J call TRBJ1-2, with 11 bases that match TRBD1. Per germline, CDR1 SGHAT and CDR2 FQNNGV. The CDR3 has 15 amino acids. The V and J ends lost 5 bases and 4 bases, in that order; junction bases with no gene match: 6. This chain's CDR3 is CASSPGQGAVYGYTF. The CDR3 DNA reads TGTGCCAGCAGCCCTGGACAGGGGGCGGTCTATGGCTACACCTTC.

CDR3 nucleotides: TGTGCCAGCAGCCAAGGAAGCTGGGACAGTAAGCGAGCTTTCTTT. It translates to CASSQGSWDSKRAFF. The chain has TRBV3-1 (or the pseudogene TRBV3-2) and TRBJ1-1; TRBD1 matches at 7 bases. Per germline, CDR1 LGHDT and CDR2 YNNKEL (reference sequence). The CDR3 loop spans 15 amino acids. V lost 1 base to trimming and J lost 10 bases; unmatched junction nucleotides: 12.

The V and J genes are TRBV7-6 and TRBJ1-3; 8 bases match TRBD1. The trim removed 3 bases at V and 0 bases at J, leaving 4 bases unmatched. Germline V CDR1 and CDR2: SGHVS, FNYEAQ. This CDR3 region has 16 residues. The CDR3 is CASSLGTGSSGNTIYF. DNA for the CDR3: TGTGCCAGCAGCTTGGGGACAGGTAGCTCTGGAAACACCATATATTTT. The variable domain in full, with the rest retrieved from reference TRBV7-6 and TRBJ1-3, is GAGVSQSPRYKVTKRGQDVALRCDPISGHVSLYWYRQALGQGPEFLTYFNYEAQQDKSGLPNDRFSAERPEGSISTLTIQRTEQRDSAMYRCASSLGTGSSGNTIYFGEGSWLTVV.

This chain links TRBV6-5 with TRBJ1-5, with D possibly TRBD1 on 5 matching bases. Germline assignment: CDR1 MNHEY and CDR2 SVGAGI. Trimming removed 8 bases at V and 0 bases at J, with 11 bases between. The CDR3 is 14 residues long. The CDR3 DNA reads as TGTGCCAGCCGGGGACGGAATAGCAATCAGCCCCAGCATTTT. It codes for CASRGRNSNQPQHF.

This clone was seen more than once but under ten times. The V and J genes are TRBV7-2 and TRBJ1-6, with D possibly TRBD1 on 6 matching bases. With 1 base removed from V and 4 bases from J, the gap between germline ends came to 17 bases. Germline CDR1 reads SGHTA; CDR2 reads FQGNSA. CDR3 length equals 18 residues. The CDR3 reads CASSLGVSVQGYNSPLHF. CDR3 coding DNA: TGTGCCAGCAGCTTAGGGGTTTCTGTACAGGGATATAATTCACCCCTCCACTTT.

The genes are TRBV5-6 and TRBJ2-1; 9 bases line up with TRBD2. The germline CDR1 and CDR2 sequences are SGHDT and YYEEEE. The CDR3 is made up of 15 amino acids. Unmatched junction bases numbered 3, after V lost 4 bases and J lost 1 base. The CDR3 region is CASSRTSASYNEQFF. The DNA of the CDR3 is TGTGCCAGCAGCCGGACTAGCGCATCCTACAATGAGCAGTTCTTC. The whole variable domain, remainder taken from reference TRBV5-6 and TRBJ2-1, is DAGVTQSPTHLIKTRGQQVTLRCSPKSGHDTVSWYQQALGQGPQFIFQYYEEEERQRGNFPDRFSGHQFPNYSSELNVNALLLGDSALYLCASSRTSASYNEQFFGPGTRLTVL.

This clone was counted a few times. The chain combines TRBV12-3 or TRBV12-4 with TRBJ2-7; tentative D call: TRBD1 (6 bases). V lost 6 bases to trimming and J lost 4 bases, with 7 bases between them. This CDR3 has 11 residues. The CDR3 is CASSRGYEQYF. Written as DNA, the CDR3 is TGTGCCAGCAGCAGGGGTTACGAGCAGTACTTC.

CDR3 nucleotides: TGTGCCAGCAGCCCCGCGGCCCTAGCGGCCAACACCGGGGAGCTGTTTTTT. Amino acids: CASSPAALAANTGELFF. The rearrangement joins TRBV7-9 to TRBJ2-2; 7 nucleotides line up with TRBD2. Germline values: CDR1 SEHNR, CDR2 FQNEAQ (reference sequence). CDR3 length: 17 amino acids. Trimming cost V 5 bases and J 2 bases; bases outside gene matches: 11.

This clone was seen only once. The chain uses TRBV28 and TRBJ1-4, with 7 bases fitting TRBD1. Unmatched junction bases numbered 9, after V lost 6 bases and J lost 2 bases. The CDR3 consists of 16 residues. The germline gives CDR1 MDHEN, CDR2 SYDVKM. CDR3 DNA: TGTGCCAGCAGGTTAGCGTCGGGACAGACTAATGAAAAACTGTTTTTT. It codes for CASRLASGQTNEKLFF.

The CDR3 protein is CAISVAGGKGTEAFF. The CDR3, as DNA: TGTGCCATCAGTGTTGCAGGGGGTAAGGGCACTGAAGCTTTCTTT. The chain is built from TRBV10-3 and TRBJ1-1; 7 positions match TRBD1. The CDR3 spans 15 residues. The ends lost 4 bases at V and 4 bases at J; junction bases unmatched: 9. The germline gives CDR1 ENHRY, CDR2 SYGVKD.

As to this clone: Relative to the germline gene, one junction end is altered; a read error may explain this. The J gene is TRBJ1-4, the V gene TRBV6-5; D may be TRBD1 (6 bases). Germline values: CDR1 MNHEY, CDR2 SVGAGI. The CDR3 loop spans 12 amino acids. Written as DNA, the CDR3 is TGCGCTGCCGGGGGCTATAATGAAAAACTGTTTTTT. It encodes CAAGGYNEKLFF.

This chain links TRBV27 with TRBJ2-7, with TRBD1 matching over 9 bases. The CDR3 is 14 amino acids. Germline assignment: CDR1 MNHEY and CDR2 SMNVEV (reference sequence). Losses at the gene ends were 5 bases for V and 3 bases for J; bases not matched to a gene: 5. The CDR3 spells CASSPGQGYYEQYF. CDR3 coding DNA: TGTGCCAGCAGTCCGGGACAGGGCTACTACGAGCAGTACTTC.

This clone was observed a single time. The CDR3 nucleotides are TGTGCCAGCAGCATCCGGGACAGGGTCCACGAGCAGTACTTC. Amino acid sequence: CASSIRDRVHEQYF. The chain is built from TRBV11-2 and TRBJ2-7; 9 bases align to TRBD1. CDR1 is SGHAT and CDR2 is FQNNGV in the germline V gene. The V segment lost 5 bases and the J segment 5 bases; nucleotides outside the gene matches: 7. The CDR3 extends over 14 amino acids.

This clone appeared a few times. This chain uses TRBV4-1 with TRBJ1-2, with a weak D call TRBD1 (6 bases). The CDR3 runs 14 residues. Looked up from germline, CDR1 is MGHRA and CDR2 is YSYEKL. Between the trimmed V and J ends, which lost 1 base and 7 bases, there was a span of 13 bases. The CDR3 sequence is CASSQVPQGAGYTF. The CDR3 coding sequence is TGCGCCAGCAGCCAAGTTCCACAGGGCGCTGGCTACACCTTC.

The V gene is TRBV29-1, the J gene TRBJ1-4; the match to TRBD1 covers 8 bases. In germline, CDR1 is SQVTM, CDR2 ANQGSEA. V lost 4 bases and J lost 8; bases outside the gene matches: 9. This CDR3 has 14 residues. The CDR3 region has the DNA TGCAGCGTTGCCCCGGGACAGGCAAGAGAAAAACTGTTTTTT. Translation: CSVAPGQAREKLFF. The full variable domain, completed using reference TRBV29-1 and TRBJ1-4, is SAVISQKPSRDICQRGTSLTIQCQVDSQVTMMFWYRQQPGQSLTLIATANQGSEATYESGFVIDKFPISRPNLTFSTLTVSNMSPEDSSIYLCSVAPGQAREKLFFGSGTQLSVL.

The sample holds one count of this clone. V is TRBV2 and J is TRBJ2-2; no clear D. Trimming cost V 4 bases and J 7 bases, with 13 bases left between them. The length of the CDR3 is 14 residues. The V gene's germline CDR1 is SNHLY and CDR2 FYNNEI. CDR3 residues: CASSARPLGGELFF. CDR3 DNA sequence: TGTGCCAGCAGTGCACGCCCCTTAGGCGGGGAGCTGTTTTTT. The complete variable domain, with remaining parts taken from reference TRBV2 and TRBJ2-2, reads EPEVTQTPSHQVTQMGQEVILRCVPISNHLYFYWYRQILGQKVEFLVSFYNNEISEKSEIFDDQFSVERPDGSNFTLKIRSTKLEDSAMYFCASSARPLGGELFFGEGSRLTVL.

The chain carries TRBV10-2 and TRBJ1-6, with D unresolved. The CDR3 has 17 amino acids. Trimming stripped 2 bases from V and 3 bases from J, with 14 bases between. Per the germline V gene, CDR1 is WSHSY and CDR2 is SAAADI. The DNA for the CDR3 is TGCGCCAGCAGTGAGGTGGCAAGGGCGAACTATAATTCACCCCTCCACTTT. Translation: CASSEVARANYNSPLHF.

This chain connects TRBV11-2 to TRBJ2-7, with TRBD2 matching over 9 bases. The length of the CDR3 is 15 residues. Unmatched junction bases numbered 8, after V lost 2 bases and J lost 6 bases. Germline CDR1 reads SGHAT; CDR2 reads FQNNGV. In nucleotides, the CDR3 is TGTGCCAGCAGCTTACTTAGCGGGAGCGCTGGCGAGCAGTACTTC. It yields the protein CASSLLSGSAGEQYF.